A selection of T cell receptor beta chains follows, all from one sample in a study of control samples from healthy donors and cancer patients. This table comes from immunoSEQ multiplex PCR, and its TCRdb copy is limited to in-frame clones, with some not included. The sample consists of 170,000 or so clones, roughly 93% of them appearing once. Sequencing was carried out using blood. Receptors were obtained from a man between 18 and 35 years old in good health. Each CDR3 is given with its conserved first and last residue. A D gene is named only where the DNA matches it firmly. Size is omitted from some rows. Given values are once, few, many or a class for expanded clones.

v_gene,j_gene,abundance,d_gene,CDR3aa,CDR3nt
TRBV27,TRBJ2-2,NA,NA,CASSLKPTTGELFF,TGTGCCAGCAGTTTAAAACCGACCACCGGGGAGCTGTTTTTT
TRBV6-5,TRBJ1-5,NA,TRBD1,CASGTGYSNQPQHF,TGTGCCAGTGGGACAGGATATAGCAATCAGCCCCAGCATTTT
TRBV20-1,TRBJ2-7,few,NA,CSARTGYEQYF,TGCAGTGCTAGAACGGGATACGAGCAGTACTTC
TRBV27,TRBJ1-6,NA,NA,CASSLKGFNSPLHF,TGTGCCAGCAGTTTAAAAGGGTTCAATTCACCCCTCCACTTT
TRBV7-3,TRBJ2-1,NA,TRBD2,CASSLNSGGVNEQFF,TGTGCCAGCAGCTTAAATAGCGGGGGGGTAAATGAGCAGTTCTTC
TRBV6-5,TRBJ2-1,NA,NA,CASSYLTRNNEQFF,TGTGCCAGCAGTTACCTCACACGGAACAATGAGCAGTTCTTC
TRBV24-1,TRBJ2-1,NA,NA,CATSDLYGQGGSDNEQFF,TGTGCCACCAGTGATTTGTATGGTCAGGGGGGCAGTGACAATGAGCAGTTCTTC
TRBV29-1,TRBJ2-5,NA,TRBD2,CSVDAGGRETQYF,TGCAGCGTGGACGCGGGGGGCCGGGAGACCCAGTACTTC
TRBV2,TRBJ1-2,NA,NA,CASRTGMNYGYTF,TGTGCCAGCAGAACCGGGATGAACTATGGCTACACCTTC
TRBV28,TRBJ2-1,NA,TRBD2,CASRLGWTSGGDNEQFF,TGTGCCAGCAGGCTAGGGTGGACTAGCGGGGGAGACAATGAGCAGTTCTTC
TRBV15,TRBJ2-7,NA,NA,CATSRDGTYEQYF,TGTGCCACCAGCAGAGATGGGACCTACGAGCAGTACTTC
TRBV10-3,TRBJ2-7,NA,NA,CAISDIPGVAYEQYF,TGTGCCATCAGTGACATTCCAGGGGTAGCGTACGAGCAGTACTTC
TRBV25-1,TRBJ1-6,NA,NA,CASSERHIYNSPLHF,TGTGCCAGCAGTGAACGGCACATCTATAATTCACCCCTCCACTTT
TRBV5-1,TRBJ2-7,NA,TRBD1,CASSLFGRGHEQYF,TGCGCCAGCAGCTTATTCGGCAGGGGGCACGAGCAGTACTTC
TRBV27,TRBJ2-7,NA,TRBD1,CASSSLTGGTYEQYF,TGTGCCAGCAGTTCCCTGACAGGGGGTACGTACGAGCAGTACTTC
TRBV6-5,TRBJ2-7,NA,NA,CASSSGDGYYEQYF,TGTGCCAGCAGTTCCGGGGACGGTTACTACGAGCAGTACTTC
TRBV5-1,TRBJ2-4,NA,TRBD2,CASSERGGGAVSAKNIQYF,TGCGCCAGCAGCGAGCGCGGCGGGGGGGCGGTTTCGGCCAAAAACATTCAGTACTTC
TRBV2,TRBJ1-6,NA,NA,CASSEQWATGSPLHF,TGTGCCAGCAGTGAACAGTGGGCGACTGGGTCACCCCTCCACTTT
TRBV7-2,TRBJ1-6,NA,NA,CASSMQPPLHF,TGTGCCAGCAGCATGCAACCACCCCTCCACTTT
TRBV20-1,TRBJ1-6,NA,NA,CSASPRDWDNSPLHF,TGCAGTGCTAGTCCCCGGGACTGGGATAATTCACCCCTCCACTTT
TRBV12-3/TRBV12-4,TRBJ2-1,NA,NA,CASTDFSSSEQFF,TGTGCCAGCACCGACTTTAGCAGCAGTGAGCAGTTCTTC
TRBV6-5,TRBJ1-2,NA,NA,CASSQGRFDGYTF,TGTGCCAGCTCCCAGGGTCGGTTTGATGGCTACACCTTC
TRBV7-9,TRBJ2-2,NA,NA,CASSSLHTGELFF,TGTGCCAGCAGCTCTCTCCACACCGGGGAGCTGTTTTTT
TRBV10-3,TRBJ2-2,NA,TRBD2,CATNHPSGTGELFF,TGTGCCACCAATCACCCTAGCGGGACCGGGGAGCTGTTTTTT
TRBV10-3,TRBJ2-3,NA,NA,CAISYGADTQYF,TGTGCCATCAGCTACGGGGCAGATACGCAGTATTTT
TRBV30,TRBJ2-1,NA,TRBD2,CALLAGYNEQFF,TGTGCCTTACTAGCGGGGTACAATGAGCAGTTCTTC